This T cell receptor (beta chain) was found in a study of blood T cell repertoires in COVID-19. The data were produced by immunoSEQ multiplex PCR, yet TCRdb's version contains in-frame clones alone and is incomplete. The sample contains 650,000 to 800,000 clones, 85% to 90% of which appear only once. V lost 3 bases to trimming and J lost 3 bases; unmatched junction nucleotides: 13. The length of the CDR3 is 17 residues. In germline, CDR1 is LNHNV, CDR2 YYDKDF (reference sequence). The chain couples TRBV15 to TRBJ2-7; 8 positions match TRBD2. What was sequenced was peripheral blood. The receptor's source is a woman under 30 with acute or convalescent COVID-19. The chain's CDR3 is CATSRDSGGVWDYEQYF. CDR3 sequence (DNA): TGTGCCACCAGCAGGGATTCCGGGGGGGTATGGGACTACGAGCAGTACTTC.